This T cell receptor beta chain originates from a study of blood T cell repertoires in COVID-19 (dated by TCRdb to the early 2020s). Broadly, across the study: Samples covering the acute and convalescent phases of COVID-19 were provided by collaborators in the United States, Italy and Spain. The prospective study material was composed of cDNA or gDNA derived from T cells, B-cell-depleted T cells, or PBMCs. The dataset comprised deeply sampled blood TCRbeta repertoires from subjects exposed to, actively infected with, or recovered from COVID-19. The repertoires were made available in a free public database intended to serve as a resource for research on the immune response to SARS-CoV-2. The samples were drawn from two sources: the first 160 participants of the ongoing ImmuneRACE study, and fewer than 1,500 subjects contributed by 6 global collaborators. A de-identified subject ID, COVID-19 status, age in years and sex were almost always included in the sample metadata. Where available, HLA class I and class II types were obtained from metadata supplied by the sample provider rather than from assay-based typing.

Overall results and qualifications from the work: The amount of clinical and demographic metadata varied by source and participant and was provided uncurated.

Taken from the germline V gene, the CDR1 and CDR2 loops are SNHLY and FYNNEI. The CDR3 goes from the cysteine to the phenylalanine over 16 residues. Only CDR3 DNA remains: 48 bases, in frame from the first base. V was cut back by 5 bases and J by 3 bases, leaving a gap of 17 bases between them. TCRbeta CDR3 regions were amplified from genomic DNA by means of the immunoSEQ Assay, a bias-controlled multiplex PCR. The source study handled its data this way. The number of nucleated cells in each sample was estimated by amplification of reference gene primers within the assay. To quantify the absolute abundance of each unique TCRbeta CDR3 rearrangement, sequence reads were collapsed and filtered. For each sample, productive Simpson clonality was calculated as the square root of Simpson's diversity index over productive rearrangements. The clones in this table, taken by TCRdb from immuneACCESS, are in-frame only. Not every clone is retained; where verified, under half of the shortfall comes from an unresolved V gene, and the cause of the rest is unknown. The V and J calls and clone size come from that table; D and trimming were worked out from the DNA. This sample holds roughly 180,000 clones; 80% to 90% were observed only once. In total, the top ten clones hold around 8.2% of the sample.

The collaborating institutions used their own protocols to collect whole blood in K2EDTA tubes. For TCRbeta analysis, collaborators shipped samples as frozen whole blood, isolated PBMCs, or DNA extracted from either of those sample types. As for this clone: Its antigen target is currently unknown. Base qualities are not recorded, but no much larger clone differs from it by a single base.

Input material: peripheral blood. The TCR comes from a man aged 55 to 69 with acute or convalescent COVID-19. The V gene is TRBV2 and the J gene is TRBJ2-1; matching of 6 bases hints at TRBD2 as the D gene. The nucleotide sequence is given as TGTGCCAGCAGTCTCTCGTGGGTAGCGGACTACAATGAGCAGTTCTTC. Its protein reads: CASSLSWVADYNEQFF.